The 5 T cell receptor beta chains below come from one sample, sequenced in a study of T cell responses to AZD1222 COVID-19 vaccine. Generated by immunoSEQ multiplex PCR, the TCRdb table keeps only in-frame clones and is missing some. The profile shows approximately 180,000 clones, 90% of them singletons. Sample: peripheral blood, taken on day 0 of AZD1222 vaccination. Receptor source: an adult in good health.

V is TRBV5-6 and J is TRBJ1-2, with D maybe TRBD1 (5 bases). Germline V gene sequence: CDR1 SGHDT, CDR2 YYEEEE. The V and J ends lost 4 bases and 4 bases respectively, with 14 bases between them. The length of the CDR3 is 14 residues. In DNA form, the CDR3 reads TGTGCCAGCAGCCGGACCAGGGTTACCTATGGCTACACCTTC. Residues: CASSRTRVTYGYTF.

A single count supports this clone. The chain carries TRBV14 and TRBJ1-1; D uncertain. V was pared by 1 base and J by 1 base, with 10 bases between. From germline, CDR1 is SGHDN and CDR2 FVKESK. This CDR3 is 15 amino acids long. CDR3: CASSQVRAGNTEAFF. The CDR3 DNA reads as TGTGCCAGCAGCCAAGTTAGGGCAGGGAACACTGAAGCTTTCTTT.

The chain employs TRBV5-5 and TRBJ1-5; maybe TRBD1 (6 bases). Germline V CDR1 and CDR2: SGHKS, YYEKEE (reference sequence). CDR3 length: 14 residues. V lost 0 bases and J 4 bases, leaving 8 bases between the germline ends. The CDR3 spells CASSLAGENQPQHF. CDR3 in DNA: TGTGCCAGCAGCTTGGCAGGGGAGAATCAGCCCCAGCATTTT.

This chain links TRBV7-2 with TRBJ2-2; no reliable D call. The V gene's germline CDR1 is SGHTA and CDR2 FQGNSA. There are 13 residues in the CDR3. Between the trimmed V and J ends, which lost 5 bases and 4 bases, there was a span of 8 bases. The CDR3 reads CASSLDLTGELFF. CDR3 DNA sequence: TGTGCCAGCAGCCTGGACCTCACCGGGGAGCTGTTTTTT.

The chain joins TRBV29-1 to TRBJ1-5, with D perhaps matching TRBD1 (5 bases). The CDR3 has 12 amino acids. Germline CDR1 is SQVTM and CDR2 is ANQGSEA. Trimming cost V 4 bases and J 9 bases, with 13 bases left between them. DNA of the CDR3: TGCAGCGTTGGAGCAGCCACAGGGCCCCAGCATTTT. Translated, it gives CSVGAATGPQHF. Full variable domain (outside the CDR3, taken from reference TRBV29-1 and TRBJ1-5): SAVISQKPSRDICQRGTSLTIQCQVDSQVTMMFWYRQQPGQSLTLIATANQGSEATYESGFVIDKFPISRPNLTFSTLTVSNMSPEDSSIYLCSVGAATGPQHFGDGTRLSIL.